These 17 T cell receptor beta chains originate from one sample sequenced in a study of identical twins. Each CDR3 protein gets one entry after TCRdb re-called the 5' RACE reads with MiXCR. Counted here are about 240,000 distinct CDR3 sequences, 10% to 13% occurring once; the ten biggest clones make up 10%. The specimen sequenced was memory T cells sorted from blood. These receptors came from a man aged 50-59 years in good health.

The sample holds many counts of this clonotype. The gene calls are TRBV10-3 and TRBJ2-5, with 7 positions matching TRBD1. With 6 bases clipped from V and 9 bases from J, the junction kept 10 bases outside the gene matches. The CDR3 extends over 13 amino acids. The V gene's germline CDR1 is ENHRY and CDR2 SYGVKD. CDR3 DNA sequence: TGTGCCATCAGGAAAACAGGGGAAGCAGCCCAGTACTTC. This gives the protein CAIRKTGEAAQYF.

This clonotype has ten or more counts. This chain links TRBV5-1 with TRBJ2-3, with TRBD2 matching 10 bases. Germline V gene data show CDR1 as SGHRS and CDR2 as YFSETQ. The CDR3 runs to 15 residues. Germline trimming cut 2 bases from V and 1 base from J; bases unmatched to any gene: 1. CDR3 DNA sequence: TGCGCCAGCAGCTTTGGGACTAGCGGCACAGATACGCAGTATTTT. Amino acid sequence: CASSFGTSGTDTQYF.

This chain uses TRBV7-3 with TRBJ2-3, with a possible D match to TRBD1 (5 bases). Trimming cost V 6 bases and J 4 bases, with 11 bases left between them. The CDR3 runs to 13 residues. The germline V gene has CDR1 SGHTA and CDR2 FQGTGA. Here the CDR3 DNA reads TGTGCCAGCAGTCAAGGGGTCGCAGATACGCAGTATTTT. Its protein product is CASSQGVADTQYF.

The CDR3 here is CSARNYPGTSGGVAYNEQFF. CDR3 DNA sequence: TGCAGTGCTAGAAATTACCCCGGGACTAGCGGGGGGGTAGCCTACAATGAGCAGTTCTTC. This chain joins TRBV20-1 and TRBJ2-1; 16 bases are shared with TRBD2. V shed 2 bases and J 2 bases; nucleotides not matched to a gene: 12. The CDR3 extends over 20 amino acids. From germline, CDR1 is DFQATT and CDR2 SNEGSKA (reference sequence).

The chain carries TRBV11-2 and TRBJ2-3, with 9 nucleotides matching TRBD2. The CDR3 totals 17 residues. The germline CDR1 and CDR2 sequences are SGHAT and FQNNGV. V gave up 1 base and J gave up 6 bases; unmatched junction bases: 11. The CDR3 spells CASSLGLLSGGGDTQYF. The CDR3 DNA sequence: TGTGCCAGCAGCTTAGGCCTACTTAGCGGGGGAGGGGATACGCAGTATTTT.

This clonotype was counted ten times or more. J is TRBJ2-7 and V is TRBV12-3 or TRBV12-4; TRBD1 matches at 9 bases. The CDR3 is made up of 15 amino acids. V dropped 2 bases and J dropped 3; count of bases not matched to a gene: 5. CDR3 DNA: TGTGCCAGCAGTTTACAGACAGGGGGAGGCTACGAGCAGTACTTC. Its translation: CASSLQTGGGYEQYF.

At least ten counts were recorded for this clonotype. The chain uses TRBV6-5 and TRBJ2-1; 9 nucleotides align to TRBD2. This CDR3 has 15 residues. Per germline, CDR1 MNHEY and CDR2 SVGAGI. V dropped 0 bases and J dropped 8; count of bases not matched to a gene: 5. The CDR3 protein is CASSYSGTSIYEQFF. The CDR3 DNA reads as TGTGCCAGCAGTTACTCCGGGACTAGCATCTATGAGCAGTTCTTC.

This clonotype showed up many times. This chain joins TRBV29-1 and TRBJ2-7, with D perhaps matching TRBD2 (6 bases). Germline lookup yields CDR1 SQVTM and CDR2 ANQGSEA. Trimming left V 6 bases short and J 5 bases short, with 17 bases between. This CDR3 has 13 amino acids. CDR3 region: CSVSGGVRNEQYF. In DNA form, the CDR3 reads TGCAGCGTATCAGGAGGGGTCAGGAACGAGCAGTACTTC.

This clonotype was observed many times. The chain employs TRBV5-1 and TRBJ2-2; D remains ambiguous. Germline V gene sequence: CDR1 SGHRS, CDR2 YFSETQ. Between the trimmed V and J ends, which lost 4 bases and 0 bases, there was a span of 13 bases. CDR3 length: 16 residues. CDR3 nucleotide sequence: TGCGCCAGCAGCCCTCTTGGACCGACGAACACCGGGGAGCTGTTTTTT. It encodes CASSPLGPTNTGELFF.

In this sample, this clonotype turned up a few times. This rearrangement joins TRBV4-3 to TRBJ2-6; D is unclear. Germline V CDR1 and CDR2: LGHNA, YSLEER. The ends were cut back, 0 bases at V and 0 bases at J, with 6 bases in the middle. This CDR3 comprises 16 residues. The CDR3 DNA is TGCGCCAGCAGCCAAGAACATCGCTCTGGGGCCAACGTCCTGACTTTC. Translating gives CASSQEHRSGANVLTF.

This clonotype showed up many times. V is TRBV19 and J is TRBJ1-1; weak D call: TRBD1 (5 bases). The CDR3 loop spans 13 amino acids. Per germline, CDR1 LNHDA and CDR2 SQIVND (reference sequence). V shed 5 bases and J shed 3 bases, with 10 bases lying between them. CDR3 sequence (DNA): TGTGCCAGTAGTCCTCGGGGGTACACTGAAGCTTTCTTT. As protein: CASSPRGYTEAFF.

The rearrangement uses TRBV3-1 and TRBJ1-5; a weak D match, TRBD1 (5 bases). V was clipped by 4 bases and J by 9 bases, with 16 bases between them. Germline V gene sequence: CDR1 LGHDT, CDR2 YNNKEL (reference sequence). CDR3 length: 14 residues. Written as DNA, the CDR3 is TGTGCCAGCAGCCTCGGGGCAGGGAGAACGCCCCAGCATTTT. Translated, it gives CASSLGAGRTPQHF.

This clonotype has just a few counts. The chain carries TRBV20-1 and TRBJ2-7; D unclear. CDR1 DFQATT and CDR2 SNEGSKA come from the germline V gene (reference sequence). Trimming stripped 2 bases from V and 3 bases from J, with 20 bases between. CDR3 size: 16 residues. The DNA for the CDR3 is TGCAGTGCTAGACCTCCCGCGACCTTTTTGATCTACGAGCAGTACTTC. It codes for CSARPPATFLIYEQYF.

This clonotype was detected many times. This sequence joins TRBV30 and TRBJ2-1; 9 bases fit TRBD2. V shed 3 bases and J 0 bases; nucleotides not matched to a gene: 3. The CDR3 covers 15 residues. Germline loops: CDR1 GTSNPN, CDR2 SVGIG (reference sequence). For the CDR3, the DNA is TGTGCCTGGAGGCCTAGCGGGGTCTCCTACAATGAGCAGTTCTTC. Translated, it gives CAWRPSGVSYNEQFF.

This clonotype came up many times. The chain joins TRBV25-1 to TRBJ2-2; D might be TRBD2 (7 bases). The V end lost 3 bases, the J end lost 4 bases, and 15 bases lay between the germline ends. The V gene's germline CDR1 is MGHDK and CDR2 SYGVNS. The CDR3 sequence is 16 residues long. CDR3 nucleotides: TGTGCCAGCAGTGACCTACAGGGCGGGGGCACCGGGGAGCTGTTTTTT. Translating gives CASSDLQGGGTGELFF.

This chain connects TRBV24-1 to TRBJ2-5, with D maybe TRBD2 (6 bases). CDR1 is KGHDR, CDR2 SFDVKD, per germline. V lost 1 base and J lost 2, with 10 bases in between. This CDR3 has 15 residues. This CDR3 reads CATSDFKAGQETQYF. DNA of the CDR3: TGTGCCACCAGTGATTTTAAGGCGGGACAAGAGACCCAGTACTTC.

In this sample, this clonotype turned up a few times. DNA of the CDR3: TGTGCCAGCAGCTTAAGGGGGGCCTCTGGGGCCAACGTCCTGACTTTC. Amino acid sequence: CASSLRGASGANVLTF. The J gene is TRBJ2-6, the V gene TRBV7-2, with D possibly being TRBD1 or TRBD2 (6 bases each). CDR1 is SGHTA, CDR2 FQGNSA, per germline. The CDR3 length is 16 residues. The germline V and J ends were trimmed by 2 bases and 0 bases, with 8 bases remaining between them. Full variable domain (remainder filled in from reference TRBV7-2 and TRBJ2-6): GAGVSQSPSNKVTEKGKDVELRCDPISGHTALYWYRQSLGQGLEFLIYFQGNSAPDKSGLPSDRFSAERTGGSVSTLTIQRTQQEDSAVYLCASSLRGASGANVLTFGAGSRLTVL.